These 22 T cell receptor beta chains originate from one sample sequenced in a study of tumor-infiltrating lymphocytes in primary liver carcinoma. Co-extraction yielded RNA and DNA from around 20-30 mg of unsorted bulk tissue. Starting material of 500 ng total RNA yielded TCR beta cDNA via a constant-region primer. Three nested multiplex PCR rounds, a slightly modified ARM-PCR, produced the libraries for TCR beta. The study ran its first two PCR rounds for around 9 cycles each, using TRBV1-TRBV30 forward primers and a C-beta reverse primer. TCRdb called the multiplex PCR reads again in MiXCR, with one record for every CDR3 protein. This table holds about 66,000 distinct CDR3 sequences, 71% found once. Source material: liver tumor tissue from sampling region 4. Subset in this sample: tumor region T4, right-lateral pole. Receptors originate from a man aged 40-55 years with primary liver carcinoma and hepatitis B virus infection.

As for this clonotype: Lacking the conserved final phenylalanine or tryptophan, this CDR3 likely reflects a read error. The rearrangement joins TRBV30 to TRBJ2-7, with D hard to call. The CDR3 has 15 residues. The ends were cut back, 0 bases at V and 3 bases at J, with 15 bases in the middle. The germline V gene encodes CDR1 GTSNPN and CDR2 SVGIG (reference sequence). In DNA form, the CDR3 reads TGTGCCTGGAGTGTCGGCAGGAGCTCGGTCTACGAGCAGTACTCC. Protein sequence: CAWSVGRSSVYEQYS.

This chain links TRBV29-1 with TRBJ1-2; 8 bases agree with TRBD1. The CDR3 extends over 13 amino acids. Germline V gene data show CDR1 as SQVTM and CDR2 as ANQGSEA. V shed 6 bases, J shed 13 bases, and the junction held 16 bases outside the gene matches. CDR3 bases: TGCAGCGTCCAATCAGGGGGCGCCTATGGCAGCACCTTC. Residues: CSVQSGGAYGSTF.

This clonotype was detected ten times or more. The chain links TRBV10-3 to TRBJ2-7, with D perhaps being TRBD1 or TRBD2 (6 bases each). The CDR3 is 14 amino acids. V was shortened by 6 bases and J by 7 bases, with 19 bases between the two germline ends. CDR1 and CDR2 from the germline V gene are ENHRY and SYGVKD. The CDR3 here is CAIRQGLTGVEQYF. DNA for the CDR3: TGTGCCATCAGACAGGGACTCACTGGGGTTGAGCAGTACTTC.

This rearrangement joins TRBV7-9 to TRBJ1-3; D gene ambiguous. V gave up 5 bases and J gave up 3 bases, with 17 bases separating them. The V gene's germline CDR1 is SEHNR and CDR2 FQNEAQ (reference sequence). This CDR3 spans 16 amino acids. DNA for the CDR3: TGTGCCAGCAGCCCATTCTCCGACGTGAGTGGAAACACCATATATTTT. Translation: CASSPFSDVSGNTIYF.

This clonotype was recorded at least ten times. The J gene is TRBJ2-1, the V gene TRBV7-9, with D possibly TRBD2 on 6 matching bases. Between the trimmed V and J ends, which lost 4 bases and 6 bases, there was a span of 16 bases. CDR1 is SEHNR and CDR2 is FQNEAQ in the germline V gene (reference sequence). The CDR3 contains 15 residues. The CDR3 bases are TGTGCCAGCAGCTCAAAAGACAGTAGCGGCAATGAGCAGTTCTTC. The encoded protein is CASSSKDSSGNEQFF.

This clonotype was detected a few times. An end of the junction differs from the germline gene, which may be a read error. This rearrangement joins TRBV12-3 or TRBV12-4 to TRBJ2-2, with a tentative D call TRBD1 (6 bases). The CDR3 length is 16 residues. CDR3 amino acids: CASSSGQGRAVGKLFF. CDR3 bases: TGTGCCAGCAGTTCAGGGCAGGGGAGAGCGGTCGGGAAGCTGTTTTTT.

In regard to this clonotype: The junction and the germline gene differ at one end; a read error may be behind it. This sequence joins TRBV29-1 and TRBJ2-1; D is unresolved. This CDR3 comprises 12 residues. The germline V gene has CDR1 SQVTM and CDR2 ANQGSEA. The CDR3 DNA sequence: TGCAGCGTTGTCTTGAGGCGAAATGAGCGGTTCTTC. It yields the protein CSVVLRRNERFF.

Turning to this clonotype: A junction end diverges from the germline sequence, so it may reflect a read error. The rearrangement joins TRBV5-5 to TRBJ1-5; the match to TRBD1 covers 7 bases. The CDR3 is 15 residues long. From germline, CDR1 is SGHKS and CDR2 YYEKEE (reference sequence). CDR3 bases: TGTGCCAGCAGCCTAAATGGACAGGTCCAACAGCACCAGCATTTT. It is translated as CASSLNGQVQQHQHF.

The chain employs TRBV5-1 and TRBJ1-2; perhaps TRBD1 as D (5 bases). V lost 3 bases and J lost 6, with 18 bases in between. Germline CDR1 reads SGHRS; CDR2 reads YFSETQ. This CDR3 region has 15 residues. CDR3 DNA sequence: TGCGCCAGCAGCTGGATCGGGAGGGGAGAGGATGGCTACACCTTC. Its translation: CASSWIGRGEDGYTF.

A remark on this clonotype: The junction shows a germline mismatch at one end, possibly a read error. This chain links TRBV4-1 with TRBJ2-7, with 8 bases lining up with TRBD1. This CDR3 contains 16 residues. The germline gives CDR1 MGHRA, CDR2 YSYEKL. This chain's CDR3 is CASSRVGTGFSYKQYF. CDR3 nucleotides: TGCGCCAGCAGCCGCGTCGGGACAGGCTTCTCCTACAAGCAGTACTTC.

J is TRBJ2-5 and V is TRBV6-6; no clear D. This CDR3 comprises 14 residues. Trimming removed 4 bases at V and 4 bases at J, with 13 bases between. Germline assignment: CDR1 MNHNY and CDR2 SVGAGI (reference sequence). CDR3 DNA: TGTGCCAGCAGTTTCCCGAGCTGGGCAGAGACCCAGTACTTC. The encoded protein is CASSFPSWAETQYF.

Remarks on this clonotype: At one boundary the junction diverges from the germline segment, which might be a read error. CDR3 in DNA: TGTGCCAGCAGCTTAGCCCACAGGGATATGCAGTATTTT. As protein: CASSLAHRDMQYF. V usage is TRBV11-3 and J usage is TRBJ2-3; D may be TRBD1 (6 bases). The CDR3 loop spans 13 amino acids. CDR1 is SGHNT, CDR2 YENEEA, per germline.

As concerns this clonotype: One junction end disagrees with the germline gene, perhaps due to a read error. The genes are TRBV4-1 and TRBJ2-1; D gene unclear. Germline CDR1 and CDR2: MGHRA and YSYEKL. CDR3 length equals 14 residues. CDR3 sequence reads: CASSQAGLVSEQLF. The DNA of the CDR3 is TGCGCCAGCAGCCAAGCGGGTTTAGTAAGTGAGCAGTTATTC.

This clonotype was seen more than once but under ten times. V usage is TRBV5-4 and J usage is TRBJ1-2; D remains unclear. From germline, CDR1 is SGHNT and CDR2 YYREEE (reference sequence). The length of the CDR3 is 12 residues. V was clipped by 1 base and J by 3 bases, with 4 bases between them. The CDR3 region is CASSLTDYGYTF. As DNA, the CDR3 is TGTGCCAGCAGCTTGACAGACTATGGCTACACCTTC. The full variable domain, its missing parts supplied by reference TRBV5-4 and TRBJ1-2, is ETGVTQSPTHLIKTRGQQVTLRCSSQSGHNTVSWYQQALGQGPQFIFQYYREEENGRGNFPPRFSGLQFPNYSSELNVNALELDDSALYLCASSLTDYGYTFGSGTRLTVV.

With respect to this clonotype: No conserved phenylalanine or tryptophan is present at the end of the CDR3, so a read error is the likely explanation. The rearrangement uses TRBV11-2 and TRBJ2-5, with D unresolved. The length of the CDR3 is 13 residues. Germline-derived CDR1 and CDR2 are SGHAT and FQNNGV. The CDR3 nucleotides are TGTCCCAGCAGCTTAATTCTGGAAGAGACCCAGTACTCC. Translation gives CPSSLILEETQYS.

Concerning this clonotype itself: One end of the junction is discordant with germline, which a read error may explain. The V and J genes are TRBV4-2 and TRBJ1-2, with a possible D match to TRBD1 (5 bases). CDR1 and CDR2 (germline): LGHNA, YNFKEQ. There are 15 residues in the CDR3. The CDR3 nucleotides read TGTGCCAGCAGCCAAGATGTCCAGGGTACCTATGGCCACGCCTTC. This codes for CASSQDVQGTYGHAF.

Comments on this clonotype: No conserved phenylalanine or tryptophan ends this CDR3, so it is likely a read error. The gene calls are TRBV4-2 and TRBJ2-5; no firm D call. CDR1 LGHNA and CDR2 YNFKEQ come from the germline V gene. This CDR3 spans 14 amino acids. This chain's CDR3 is CACSLGRVQETQYL. The CDR3 bases are TGCGCCTGCAGCCTCGGAAGGGTCCAAGAGACCCAGTACTTA.

With respect to this clonotype: An end of the junction differs from the germline gene, which may be a read error. The J gene is TRBJ2-2, the V gene TRBV7-9; unclear D gene. CDR3 length equals 12 residues. CDR1 and CDR2 from the germline V gene are SEHNR and FQNEAQ (reference sequence). CDR3 bases: TGTGCCAGCAGGTCGAACACCGAGGAGCTGTTTTTC. Its translation is CASRSNTEELFF.

This sequence joins TRBV12-3 or TRBV12-4 and TRBJ1-5; the D is unclear. V shed 6 bases and J shed 3 bases, with 15 bases lying between them. CDR3 length: 15 residues. The CDR3 spells CASREGPGINQPQHF. The CDR3 nucleotides are TGTGCCAGCAGAGAAGGGCCCGGGATCAATCAGCCCCAGCATTTT.

There are many counts of this clonotype. The V and J genes are TRBV5-1 and TRBJ2-3, with D unclear. The CDR3 is 14 residues long. Per the germline V gene, CDR1 is SGHRS and CDR2 is YFSETQ. V lost 3 bases, J lost 4 bases, and 12 bases lay in between. The CDR3 DNA reads as TGCGCCAGCAGCTCCAACAATCTCCCAGATACGCAGTATTTT. This codes for CASSSNNLPDTQYF.

The chain has TRBV4-3 and TRBJ1-3; TRBD1 matches at 10 bases. Germline loops: CDR1 LGHNA, CDR2 YSLEER. The ends lost 4 bases at V and 7 bases at J; junction bases unmatched: 1. The CDR3 is made up of 13 amino acids. Written as DNA, the CDR3 is TGCGCCAGCAGCCTGGACAGGGGGAACACCATATATTTT. It translates to CASSLDRGNTIYF.

As concerns this clonotype: A junction end diverges from the germline sequence, so it may reflect a read error. The chain recombines TRBV6-6 with TRBJ2-3; a weak D match, TRBD2 (5 bases). Looked up from germline, CDR1 is MNHNY and CDR2 is SVGAGI (reference sequence). CDR3 length equals 16 residues. CDR3 amino acids: CASTPIAGEVTDTQYF. The CDR3 DNA reads TGCGCCAGCACTCCCATCGCGGGTGAAGTCACAGATACGCAGTATTTT.